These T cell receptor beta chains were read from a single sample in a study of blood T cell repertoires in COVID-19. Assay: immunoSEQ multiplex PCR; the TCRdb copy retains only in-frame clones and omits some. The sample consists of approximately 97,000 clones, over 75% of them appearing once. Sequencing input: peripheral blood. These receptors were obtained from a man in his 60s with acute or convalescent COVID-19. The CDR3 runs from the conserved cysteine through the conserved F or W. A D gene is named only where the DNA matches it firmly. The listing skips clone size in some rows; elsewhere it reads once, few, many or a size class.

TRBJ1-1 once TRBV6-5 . CASSIPGNTEAFF TGTGCCAGCAGCATACCGGGGAACACTGAAGCTTTCTTT
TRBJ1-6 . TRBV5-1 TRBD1 CASSLGQGDSYNSPLHF TGCGCCAGCAGCCTCGGACAGGGAGACTCCTATAATTCACCCCTCCACTTT
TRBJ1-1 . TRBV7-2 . CASSLDPGPGTEAFF TGTGCCAGCAGCTTAGACCCGGGTCCGGGCACTGAAGCTTTCTTT
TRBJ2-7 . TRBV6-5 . CASSSTTVKAYEQYF TGTGCCAGCAGTTCCACGACAGTAAAAGCCTACGAGCAGTACTTC
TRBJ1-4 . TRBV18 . CASSPTGNNEKLFF TGTGCCAGCTCCCCGACAGGAAACAATGAAAAACTGTTTTTT
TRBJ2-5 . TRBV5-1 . CASSLVGGKETQYF TGCGCCAGCAGCTTGGTGGGGGGTAAAGAGACCCAGTACTTC
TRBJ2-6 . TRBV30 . CAWSVRGTSGANVLTF TGTGCCTGGAGTGTACGTGGGACATCTGGGGCCAACGTCCTGACTTTC
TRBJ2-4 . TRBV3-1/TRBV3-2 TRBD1 CASSPWTGEGNIQYF TGTGCCAGCAGCCCCTGGACAGGGGAGGGAAACATTCAGTACTTC
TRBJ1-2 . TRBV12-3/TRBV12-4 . CASSWEQGYGYTF TGTGCCAGCAGTTGGGAACAGGGCTATGGCTACACCTTC
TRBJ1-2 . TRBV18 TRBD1 CASSPNRGYAYYTF TGTGCCAGCTCACCGAACAGGGGTTATGCCTACTACACCTTC
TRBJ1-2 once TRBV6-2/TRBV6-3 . CASSYGQLLNYGYTF TGTGCCAGCAGTTACGGGCAGCTGCTTAACTATGGCTACACCTTC
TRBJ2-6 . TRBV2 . CASMEALSGANVLTF TGTGCCAGCATGGAGGCGTTATCTGGGGCCAACGTCCTGACTTTC
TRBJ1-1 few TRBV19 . CASSMRLDTEAFF TGTGCCAGTAGTATGAGGCTAGACACTGAAGCTTTCTTT
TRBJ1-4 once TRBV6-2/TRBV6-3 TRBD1 CASSDRDRGEKLFF TGTGCCAGCAGTGACCGGGACAGGGGCGAAAAACTGTTTTTT
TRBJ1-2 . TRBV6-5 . CASRGTGVYGYTF TGTGCCAGCAGGGGGACGGGGGTTTATGGCTACACCTTC
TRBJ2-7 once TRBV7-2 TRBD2 CASSSSGGTYEQYF TGTGCCAGCAGCTCTAGCGGTGGAACTTACGAGCAGTACTTC
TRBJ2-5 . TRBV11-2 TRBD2 CASRPGTSRYQETQYF TGTGCCAGCAGACCCGGGACTAGCCGGTACCAAGAGACCCAGTACTTC
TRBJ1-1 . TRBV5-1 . CASSLRQNTEAFF TGCGCCAGCAGCTTGCGACAGAACACTGAAGCTTTCTTT
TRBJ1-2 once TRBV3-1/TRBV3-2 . CASSPSDGVEDYGYTF TGTGCCAGCAGCCCGTCAGACGGGGTAGAGGACTATGGCTACACCTTC
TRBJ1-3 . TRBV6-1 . CASSELGGSGNTIYF TGTGCCAGCAGTGAGTTAGGAGGCTCTGGAAACACCATATATTTT
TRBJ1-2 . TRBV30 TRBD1 CAWSVNRGDGYTF TGTGCCTGGAGTGTAAACAGGGGGGATGGCTACACCTTC
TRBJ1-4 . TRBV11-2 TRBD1 CASSPRGYNEKLFF TGTGCCAGCAGCCCCAGGGGGTACAATGAAAAACTGTTTTTT
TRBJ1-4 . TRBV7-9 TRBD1 CASSLDRGGNEKLFF TGTGCCAGCAGCTTAGACAGGGGAGGAAATGAAAAACTGTTTTTT
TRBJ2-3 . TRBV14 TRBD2 CASSPYLAGRTDTQYF TGTGCCAGCAGCCCGTACCTAGCGGGTCGCACAGATACGCAGTATTTT
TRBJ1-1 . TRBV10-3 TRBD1 CAISESGTGAYEAFF TGTGCCATCAGTGAGTCAGGGACAGGGGCTTATGAAGCTTTCTTT
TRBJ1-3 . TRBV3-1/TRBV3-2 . CASSHPGQGNTIYF TGTGCCAGCAGCCACCCCGGACAGGGAAACACCATATATTTT
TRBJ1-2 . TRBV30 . CAWSVIQAQGYTF TGTGCCTGGAGTGTAATACAGGCACAAGGCTACACCTTC
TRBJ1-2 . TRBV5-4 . CASTASGGASPYGYTF TGTGCCAGCACCGCTAGTGGTGGCGCTTCCCCCTATGGCTACACCTTC
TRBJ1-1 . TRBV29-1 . CSVEGGREKGPAEAFF TGCAGCGTTGAAGGGGGGAGGGAAAAGGGCCCTGCTGAAGCTTTCTTT
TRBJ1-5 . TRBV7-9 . CASSQDNHQPQHF TGTGCCAGCAGCCAGGACAACCATCAGCCCCAGCATTTT
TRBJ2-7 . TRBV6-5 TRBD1 CASRLGTAISYEQYF TGTGCCAGCAGACTAGGGACAGCCATCTCCTACGAGCAGTACTTC
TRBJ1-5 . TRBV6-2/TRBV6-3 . CASSQDSYSNQPQHF TGTGCCAGCAGCCAGGACAGCTATAGCAATCAGCCCCAGCATTTT
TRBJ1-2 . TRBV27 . CASSPAGLYGYTF TGTGCCAGCAGTCCCGCCGGACTCTATGGCTACACCTTC
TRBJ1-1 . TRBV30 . CAWRRQGQTPRTEAFF TGTGCCTGGAGGAGGCAGGGCCAGACCCCCCGCACTGAAGCTTTCTTT
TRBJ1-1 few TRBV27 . CASSLNGMNTEAFF TGTGCCAGCAGTTTAAACGGGATGAACACTGAAGCTTTCTTT
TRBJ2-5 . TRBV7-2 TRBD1 CASASSLDRGKTQYF TGTGCCAGTGCCTCAAGCCTGGACAGGGGGAAGACCCAGTACTTC